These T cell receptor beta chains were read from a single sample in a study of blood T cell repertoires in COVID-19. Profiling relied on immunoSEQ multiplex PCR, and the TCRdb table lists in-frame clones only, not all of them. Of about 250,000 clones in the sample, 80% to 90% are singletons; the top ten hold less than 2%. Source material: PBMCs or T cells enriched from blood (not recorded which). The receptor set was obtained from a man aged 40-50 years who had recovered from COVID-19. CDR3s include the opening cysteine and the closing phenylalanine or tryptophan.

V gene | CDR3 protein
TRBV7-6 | CASSSRDSYEQYF
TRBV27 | CASSYRDRSTYEQYF
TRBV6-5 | CASSYGRDNQPQHF
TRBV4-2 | CASSLDAAGGEQYF
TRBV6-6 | CASSYPGQGINTEAFF
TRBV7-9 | CASSTGLYEKLFF
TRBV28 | CASSLRFGTSGSKLNEQFF
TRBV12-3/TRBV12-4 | CASRGASDSPLHF
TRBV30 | CAWSVRSTGELFF
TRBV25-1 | CASQAGTGDYEQYF
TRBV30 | CAWSARGRDAKLFF
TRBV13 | CASSLVNQPQHF
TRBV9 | CASSVAQGNTEAFF
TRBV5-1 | CASSLYGLEETQYF
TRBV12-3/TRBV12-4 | CASNTDSNTEAFF
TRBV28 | CASTFDPLTGQRYSNQPQHF
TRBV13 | CASSLGQPLNTEAFF
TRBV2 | CASSPGQGSNYGYTF
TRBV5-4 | CASSSPDRGVNEQFF
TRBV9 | CASSVGGASDTQYF
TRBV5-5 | CASSPRGQAANEQFF
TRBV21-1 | CASSAGLADELMETQYF
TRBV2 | CASRDSQGMNTEAFF
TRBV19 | CASSARGHGNNEQFF
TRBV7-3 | CASSQDYPNEQFF
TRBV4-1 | CASSQGLAGGRAKNIQYF
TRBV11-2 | CASSTRGLLLHDENTIYF
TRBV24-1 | CATSDEMGTGGPETQYF
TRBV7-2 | CASSLNAQGLGGANVLTF
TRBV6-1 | CASSAQGAPANQPQHF
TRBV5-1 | CASSLDGTAPYEQYF
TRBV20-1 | CSAERGIEQYF
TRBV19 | CASSTETGGLWNTEAFF
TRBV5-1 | CASSLVGGSYEQYF
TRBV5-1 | CASSHTPEGGYEQYF
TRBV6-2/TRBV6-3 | CASSAQERNIQYF
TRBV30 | CAWNGGLAGGEQYF
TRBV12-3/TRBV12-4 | CASSLGGGFGYTF
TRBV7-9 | CASRLDLGGDEAFF
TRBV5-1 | CASSFATSGPEELAKNIQYF
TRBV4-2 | CASEGNTEAFF
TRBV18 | CASSQGPGNTIYF
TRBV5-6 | CASSPLAGVPTDYGYTF
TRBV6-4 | CASTRQGGPNQPQHF
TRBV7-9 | CASRGGTSRYNEQFF
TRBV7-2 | CASSLGTGVNQPQHF
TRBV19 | CASSIGRLGDTQYF
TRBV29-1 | CSVDGGVITEAFF
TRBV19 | CASSIALEVRTEAFF
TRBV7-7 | CASSLSGLGGELFF
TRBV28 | CASSLLGGEQYF
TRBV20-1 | CSASQGLSSYEQYF
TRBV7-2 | CASRVGTGDNQPQHF
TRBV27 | CASGQTGAMRETQYF
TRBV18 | CASSPLSGLNTEAFF
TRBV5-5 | CASSPTHNTEAFF
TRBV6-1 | CASSEDRVVVQPQHF